One sample yielded the 2 T cell receptor beta chains listed below, sequenced in a study of T cells after yellow fever vaccination. From the 5' RACE reads, TCRdb called clonotypes with MiXCR, one entry per CDR3 protein. The sample contains 300,000 to 350,000 distinct CDR3 sequences, roughly 8% of which appear only once. The sequences come from PBMCs, collected roughly 46 days after the first yellow fever vaccination. These receptors all come from a man between 18 and 35 years old who received the YFV17D yellow fever vaccine.

The chain has TRBV20-1 and TRBJ2-1; tentatively, D is TRBD1 (5 bases). CDR3 length: 13 residues. Germline V lookup: CDR1 DFQATT, CDR2 SNEGSKA (reference sequence). V lost 4 bases to trimming and J lost 5 bases, with 12 bases between them. The CDR3, as DNA: TGCAGTGCTACCCCGGACACGAACAATGAGCAGTTCTTC. Amino acid sequence: CSATPDTNNEQFF.

The chain has TRBV19 and TRBJ2-3, with D unclear. CDR3 length: 13 amino acids. V gave up 7 bases and J gave up 4 bases, with 12 bases separating them. Germline values: CDR1 LNHDA, CDR2 SQIVND (reference sequence). In DNA, the CDR3 is TGTGCCAGTAATATGATCGGCTCAGATACGCAGTATTTT. Translating gives CASNMIGSDTQYF.